Shown below are 7 T cell receptor beta chains from a single sample sequenced in a study of T cells in Graves' hyperthyroidism and ophthalmopathy. Authors of the study amplified TCR beta CDR3 regions from RNA transcripts. HTBI primers were the set used in a first-round RT-PCR of the TCR CDR3. Each CDR3 protein gets one entry after TCRdb re-called the multiplex PCR reads with MiXCR. The table lists roughly 260,000 distinct CDR3 sequences, more than 14% of them singletons, with about 14% in the top ten. What was sequenced was blood. The receptor source for this set is a woman between 40 and 50 years old with Graves' hyperthyroidism that later progressed to Graves' ophthalmopathy.

This clonotype was observed many times. This rearrangement joins TRBV7-8 to TRBJ2-7, with D maybe TRBD2 (6 bases). V lost 4 bases, J lost 0 bases, and 13 bases lay in between. This CDR3 region has 15 residues. CDR1 and CDR2 (germline): SGHVS, FQNEAQ. Written as DNA, the CDR3 is TGTGCCAGCAGCTCTCTAGCGCTTTCCTCCTACGAGCAGTACTTC. It translates to CASSSLALSSYEQYF.

There are many counts of this clonotype. The chain uses TRBV6-1 and TRBJ1-3; TRBD1 matches 7 bases. CDR3 size: 17 residues. Germline V gene lookup returns CDR1 MNHNS and CDR2 SASEGT. J gave up 2 bases and V 4 bases, and 11 bases lay outside the gene matches. CDR3 protein: CASSVSTGRMTGNTIYF. The CDR3 nucleotides read TGTGCCAGCAGTGTGTCGACAGGGCGAATGACTGGAAACACCATATATTTT.

Ten or more counts support this clonotype. The V gene is TRBV11-2, the J gene TRBJ1-1; D is undetermined. Germline V gene lookup returns CDR1 SGHAT and CDR2 FQNNGV. CDR3 size: 13 residues. V lost 2 bases and J lost 0, with 4 bases in between. The CDR3 DNA reads as TGTGCCAGCAGCTTACGGTTGAACACTGAAGCTTTCTTT. Its protein is CASSLRLNTEAFF. Combining the CDR3 with reference TRBV11-2 and TRBJ1-1 gives the whole variable domain EAGVAQSPRYKIIEKRQSVAFWCNPISGHATLYWYQQILGQGPKLLIQFQNNGVVDDSQLPKDRFSAERLKGVDSTLKIQPAKLEDSAVYLCASSLRLNTEAFFGQGTRLTVV.

To note about this clonotype: This may come from a read error, since a much larger clone is one base off. The chain recombines TRBV6-1 with TRBJ2-3; maybe TRBD1 (6 bases). V was clipped by 7 bases and J by 3 bases, with 11 bases between them. The CDR3 has 13 residues. Looked up from germline, CDR1 is MNHNS and CDR2 is SASEGT. The CDR3 DNA sequence: TGTGCCAGCATGCAGGGGTGGACAGATACGCAGTATTTT. It encodes CASMQGWTDTQYF.

On this clonotype itself: A much larger clone lies a single base off, so this may be a read error. This chain uses TRBV11-1 with TRBJ2-7, with D unclear. The CDR3 is 11 residues long. Germline assignment: CDR1 SGHAT and CDR2 FQDESV (reference sequence). Trimming shortened V by 5 bases and J by 3 bases, and 5 bases separated the two germline ends. CDR3 DNA: TGTGCCAGCAGCGTTAACTACGAGCAGTACTTC. This sequence encodes CASSVNYEQYF.

This clonotype was seen at least ten times. The chain couples TRBV12-3 or TRBV12-4 to TRBJ2-5; TRBD1 matches 7 bases. The CDR3 runs 14 residues. V gave up 2 bases and J gave up 5 bases; unmatched junction bases: 5. The CDR3 bases are TGTGCCAGCAGTTTAAGACAGGGTCGGGAGACCCAGTACTTC. Translation gives CASSLRQGRETQYF.

In its sample, this clonotype was seen many times. This sequence joins TRBV7-6 and TRBJ1-1; a possible D gene is TRBD1 (6 bases). The CDR3 is 16 amino acids. Trimming cost V 5 bases and J 3 bases, with 19 bases left between them. The germline CDR1 and CDR2 sequences are SGHVS and FNYEAQ. The CDR3 loop is CASSPNSGGAYTEAFF. In DNA form, the CDR3 reads TGTGCCAGCAGCCCGAACTCGGGGGGGGCATACACTGAAGCTTTCTTT.